This TCR beta chain appears in the sequencing data of a study of shared clonotypes between healthy human individuals. Study-wide points: Read depth was anticipated to influence clonotype sharing among donors.

The donor cohort consisted entirely of Caucasian adults residing in Nashville, Tennessee. Some clones are missing from TCRdb's copy, which holds only in-frame ones; the method was immunoSEQ multiplex PCR. This sample has 950,000 to 1,100,000 clones; 75% occur once, and the top ten carry around 1.5%. Remarks on this clone: Its cognate antigen is unknown.

This CDR3 region has 15 residues. Germline CDR1 SNHLY, CDR2 FYNNEI. With V trimmed by 7 bases and J by 0 bases, 5 bases remained unmatched. This rearrangement joins TRBV2 to TRBJ2-2; 7 positions match TRBD2. The origin of this receptor is a young man in good health. Sequencing was performed on memory CD4+ T cells sorted from blood. Subset described: CD45RA-negative fraction. CDR3 nucleotide sequence: TGTGCCAGCAATGAGGGACTATCGAACACCGGGGAGCTGTTTTTT. This encodes CASNEGLSNTGELFF.